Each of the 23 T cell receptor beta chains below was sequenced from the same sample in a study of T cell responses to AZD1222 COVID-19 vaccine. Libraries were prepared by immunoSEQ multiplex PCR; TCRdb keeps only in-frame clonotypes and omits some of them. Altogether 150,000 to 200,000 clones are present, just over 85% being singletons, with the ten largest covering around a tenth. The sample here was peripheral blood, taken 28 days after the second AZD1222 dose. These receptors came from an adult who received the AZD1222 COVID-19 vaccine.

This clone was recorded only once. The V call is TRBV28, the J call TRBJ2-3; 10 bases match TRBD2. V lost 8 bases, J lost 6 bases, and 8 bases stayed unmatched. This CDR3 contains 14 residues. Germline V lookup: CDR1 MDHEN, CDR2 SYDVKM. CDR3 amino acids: CASYLAGDEDTQYF. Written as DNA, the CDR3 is TGTGCCAGCTATCTAGCGGGGGATGAGGATACGCAGTATTTT.

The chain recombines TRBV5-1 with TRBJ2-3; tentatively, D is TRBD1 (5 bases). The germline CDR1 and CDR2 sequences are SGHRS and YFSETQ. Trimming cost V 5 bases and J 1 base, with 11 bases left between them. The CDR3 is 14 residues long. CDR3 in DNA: TGCGCCAGCAGGGACATCCAAGGCACAGATACGCAGTATTTT. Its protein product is CASRDIQGTDTQYF.

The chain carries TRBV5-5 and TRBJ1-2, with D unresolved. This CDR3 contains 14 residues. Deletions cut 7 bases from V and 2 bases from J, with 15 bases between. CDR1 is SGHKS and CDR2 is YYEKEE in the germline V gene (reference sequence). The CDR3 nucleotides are TGTGCCAGCGGCACCGACGTCGGGAACTATGGCTACACCTTC. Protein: CASGTDVGNYGYTF.

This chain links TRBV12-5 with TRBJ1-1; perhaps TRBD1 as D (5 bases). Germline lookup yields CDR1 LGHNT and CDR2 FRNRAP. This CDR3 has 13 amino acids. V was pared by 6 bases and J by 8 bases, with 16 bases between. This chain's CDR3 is CASGEQVRGEAFF. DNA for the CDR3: TGTGCTAGTGGGGAACAGGTACGGGGGGAAGCTTTCTTT.

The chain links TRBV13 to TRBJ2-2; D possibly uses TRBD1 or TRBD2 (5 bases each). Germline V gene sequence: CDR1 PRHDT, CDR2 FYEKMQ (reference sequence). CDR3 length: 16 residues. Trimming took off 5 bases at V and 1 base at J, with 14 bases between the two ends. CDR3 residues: CASSTPGAQNTGELFF. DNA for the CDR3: TGTGCCAGCAGCACCCCCGGGGCCCAGAACACCGGGGAGCTGTTTTTT.

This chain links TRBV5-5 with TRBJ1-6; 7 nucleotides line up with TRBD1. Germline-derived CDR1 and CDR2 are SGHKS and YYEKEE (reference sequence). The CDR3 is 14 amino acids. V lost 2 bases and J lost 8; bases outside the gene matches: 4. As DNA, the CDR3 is TGTGCCAGCAGCTTAGGGGGCGCTTATTCACCCCTCCACTTT. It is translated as CASSLGGAYSPLHF.

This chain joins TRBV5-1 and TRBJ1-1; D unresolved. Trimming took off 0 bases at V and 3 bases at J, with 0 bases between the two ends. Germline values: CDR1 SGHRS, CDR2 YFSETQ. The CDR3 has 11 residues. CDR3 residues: CASSLDTEAFF. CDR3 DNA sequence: TGCGCCAGCAGCTTGGACACTGAAGCTTTCTTT.

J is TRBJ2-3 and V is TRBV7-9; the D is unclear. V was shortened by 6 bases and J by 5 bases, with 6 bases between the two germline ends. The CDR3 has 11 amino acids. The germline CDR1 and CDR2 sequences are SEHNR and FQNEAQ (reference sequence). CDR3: CASSKKDTQYF. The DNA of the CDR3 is TGTGCCAGCAGTAAGAAAGATACGCAGTATTTT.

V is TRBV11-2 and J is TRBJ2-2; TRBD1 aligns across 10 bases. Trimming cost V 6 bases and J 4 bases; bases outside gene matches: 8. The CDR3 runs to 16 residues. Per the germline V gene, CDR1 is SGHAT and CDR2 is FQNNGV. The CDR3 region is CASSYRGTGVTGELFF. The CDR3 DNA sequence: TGTGCCAGCAGTTACCGGGGGACAGGGGTCACCGGGGAGCTGTTTTTT.

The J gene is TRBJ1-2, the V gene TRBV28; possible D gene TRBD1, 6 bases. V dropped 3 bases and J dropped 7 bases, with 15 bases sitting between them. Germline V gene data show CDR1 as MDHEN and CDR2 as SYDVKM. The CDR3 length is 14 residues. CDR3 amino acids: CASSFGGPYRGYTF. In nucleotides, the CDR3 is TGTGCCAGCAGTTTCGGGGGGCCCTATCGTGGCTACACCTTC.

Here the CDR3 reads CAWSAGAGGGDTQYF. CDR3 bases: TGTGCCTGGAGTGCGGGAGCGGGGGGTGGGGATACGCAGTATTTT. This chain joins TRBV30 and TRBJ2-3, with 9 bases lining up with TRBD2. The CDR3 length is 15 residues. V gave up 1 base and J gave up 6 bases; unmatched junction bases: 8. Looked up from germline, CDR1 is GTSNPN and CDR2 is SVGIG (reference sequence).

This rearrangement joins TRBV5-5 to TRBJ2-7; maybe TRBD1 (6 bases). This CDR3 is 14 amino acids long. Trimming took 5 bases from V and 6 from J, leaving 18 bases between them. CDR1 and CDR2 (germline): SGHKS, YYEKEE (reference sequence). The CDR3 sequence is CASSTHRDRGEQYF. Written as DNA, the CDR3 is TGTGCCAGCAGTACGCACAGGGATAGGGGCGAGCAGTACTTC.

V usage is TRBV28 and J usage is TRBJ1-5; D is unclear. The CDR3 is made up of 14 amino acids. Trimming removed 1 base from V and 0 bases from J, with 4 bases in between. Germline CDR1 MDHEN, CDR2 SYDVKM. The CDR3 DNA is TGTGCCAGCAGTTTATTAGTTAGCAATCAGCCCCAGCATTTT. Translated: CASSLLVSNQPQHF. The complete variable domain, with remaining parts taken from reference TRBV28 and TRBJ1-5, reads DVKVTQSSRYLVKRTGEKVFLECVQDMDHENMFWYRQDPGLGLRLIYFSYDVKMKEKGDIPEGYSVSREKKERFSLILESASTNQTSMYLCASSLLVSNQPQHFGDGTRLSIL.

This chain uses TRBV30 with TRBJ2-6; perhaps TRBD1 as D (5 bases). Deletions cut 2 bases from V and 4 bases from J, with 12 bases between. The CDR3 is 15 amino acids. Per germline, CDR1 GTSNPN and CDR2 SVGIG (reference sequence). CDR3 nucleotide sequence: TGTGCCTGGAGTATAGGGGCGACCGGGGCCAACGTCCTGACTTTC. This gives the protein CAWSIGATGANVLTF.

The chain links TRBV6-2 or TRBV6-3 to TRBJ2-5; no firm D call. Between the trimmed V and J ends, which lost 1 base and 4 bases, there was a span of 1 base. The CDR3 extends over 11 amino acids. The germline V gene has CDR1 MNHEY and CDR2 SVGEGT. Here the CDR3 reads CASSYLETQYF. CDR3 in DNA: TGTGCCAGCAGTTACTTAGAGACCCAGTACTTC.

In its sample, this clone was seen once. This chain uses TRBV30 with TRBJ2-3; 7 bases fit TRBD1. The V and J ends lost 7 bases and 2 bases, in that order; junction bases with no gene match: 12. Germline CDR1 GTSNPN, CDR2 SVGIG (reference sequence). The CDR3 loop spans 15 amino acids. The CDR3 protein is CASQRGGLYTDTQYF. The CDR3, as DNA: TGTGCCTCCCAAAGAGGGGGCCTTTACACAGATACGCAGTATTTT.

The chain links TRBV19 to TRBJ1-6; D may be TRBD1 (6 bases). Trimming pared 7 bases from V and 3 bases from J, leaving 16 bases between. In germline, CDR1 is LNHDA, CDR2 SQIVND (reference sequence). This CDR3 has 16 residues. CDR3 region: CASTPTGLSYNSPLHF. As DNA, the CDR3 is TGTGCCAGTACCCCCACAGGGTTGAGCTATAATTCACCCCTCCACTTT.

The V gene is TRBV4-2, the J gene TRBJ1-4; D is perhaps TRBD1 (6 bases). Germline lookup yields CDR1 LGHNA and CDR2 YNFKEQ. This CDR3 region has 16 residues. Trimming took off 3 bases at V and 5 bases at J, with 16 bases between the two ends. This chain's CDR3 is CASSQESTGKNEKLFF. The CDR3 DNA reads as TGTGCCAGCAGCCAGGAATCGACAGGAAAGAATGAAAAACTGTTTTTT.

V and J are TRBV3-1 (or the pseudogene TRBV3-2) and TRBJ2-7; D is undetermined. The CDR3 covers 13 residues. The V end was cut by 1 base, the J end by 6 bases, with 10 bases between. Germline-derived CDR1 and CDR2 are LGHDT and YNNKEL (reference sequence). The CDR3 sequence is CASSQARVGEQYF. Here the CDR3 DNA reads TGTGCCAGCAGCCAAGCACGAGTTGGCGAGCAGTACTTC.

This CDR3 reads CASSLGQATGELFF. The CDR3 bases are TGTGCCAGCAGCTTAGGGCAAGCGACCGGGGAGCTGTTTTTT. The rearrangement links TRBV7-2 to TRBJ2-2, with D uncertain. The germline gives CDR1 SGHTA, CDR2 FQGNSA. This CDR3 contains 14 residues. Trimming shortened V by 1 base and J by 5 bases, and 8 bases separated the two germline ends.

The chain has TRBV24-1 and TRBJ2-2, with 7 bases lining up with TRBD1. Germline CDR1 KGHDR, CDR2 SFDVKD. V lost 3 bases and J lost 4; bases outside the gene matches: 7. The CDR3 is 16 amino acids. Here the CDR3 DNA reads TGTGCCACCAGTGATCGGACAGGCGGCGGCACCGGGGAGCTGTTTTTT. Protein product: CATSDRTGGGTGELFF.

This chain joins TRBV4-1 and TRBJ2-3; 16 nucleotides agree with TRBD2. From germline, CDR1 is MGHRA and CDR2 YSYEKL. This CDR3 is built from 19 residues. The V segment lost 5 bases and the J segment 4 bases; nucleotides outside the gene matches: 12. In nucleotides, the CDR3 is TGCGCCAGCAGCTTAACCGGGACTAGCGGGGGGGCGGTGCCAGATACGCAGTATTTT. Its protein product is CASSLTGTSGGAVPDTQYF.

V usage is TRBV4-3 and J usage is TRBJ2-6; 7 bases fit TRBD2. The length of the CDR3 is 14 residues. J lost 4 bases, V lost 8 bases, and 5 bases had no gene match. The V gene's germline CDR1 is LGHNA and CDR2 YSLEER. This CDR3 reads CASSQGGGANVLTF. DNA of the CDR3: TGCGCCAGCTCCCAGGGAGGGGGGGCCAACGTCCTGACTTTC.